This T cell receptor beta chain was identified in a study of OX40 agonist ivuxolimab in advanced cancers. In the study overall: The drug used for patients, ivuxolimab, was an agonistic anti-OX40 (CD134) antibody. Three partial responders included one hepatocellular carcinoma patient and two cutaneous melanoma patients. Broader study findings: In a subset of nonresponders, normalized T-cell clonal expansion was also low.

Sequenced by immunoSEQ multiplex PCR; TCRdb stores in-frame clones only, minus some. Here the sample spans about 71,000 clones, 94% being singletons. Exclusion of a patient followed from autoimmune disease history or systemic immunosuppression. Trimming took off 5 bases at V and 2 bases at J, with 15 bases between the two ends. The germline CDR1 and CDR2 sequences are SQVTM and ANQGSEA. The CDR3 has 14 residues. Note on this clone: Its antigen is still unknown.

V usage is TRBV29-1 and J usage is TRBJ1-2; maybe TRBD1 (5 bases). This clonotype was obtained from an adult with an advanced solid tumor such as melanoma, head and neck, liver or kidney cancer. The sequencing used CD4+ or CD8+ T cells sorted from blood, collected in a trial of the OX40 agonist ivuxolimab. CDR3 nucleotides: TGCAGCGTTCTCCTACAGGTCGTCAACTATGGCTACACCTTC. This sequence encodes CSVLLQVVNYGYTF.